The 12 T cell receptor beta chains given below trace back to one sample, sequenced in a study of shared clonotypes between healthy human individuals. Produced via immunoSEQ multiplex PCR; TCRdb's table is partial and in-frame only. This table has some 2 million clones, 85% to 95% appearing once. Terminally differentiated effector memory CD45RA+ cells were excluded from the naive CD8 cells, which were CD45RO-negative and positively selected for CCR7. Sequencing was done on a sample of naive CD8+ T cells sorted from blood. Receptors were obtained from a man in his late teens or twenties in good health.

The rearrangement uses TRBV27 and TRBJ1-1, with D possibly being TRBD1 (6 bases). Germline lookup yields CDR1 MNHEY and CDR2 SMNVEV (reference sequence). The CDR3 is 13 amino acids. V was clipped by 8 bases and J by 5 bases, with 15 bases between them. The CDR3 DNA reads as TGTGCCAGCTCAATCTGGCAGGGGACTGAAGCTTTCTTT. Protein: CASSIWQGTEAFF.

A few counts support this clone. This chain uses TRBV19 with TRBJ1-5, with D uncertain. The CDR3 has 13 residues. Germline-derived CDR1 and CDR2 are LNHDA and SQIVND (reference sequence). Trimming cost V 8 bases and J 3 bases, with 11 bases left between them. The chain's CDR3 is CASDSGFNQPQHF. The CDR3 bases are TGTGCCAGTGATTCAGGATTCAATCAGCCCCAGCATTTT.

Only one count was recorded for this clone. The sample has other DNA sequences that encode this CDR3 too. The chain carries TRBV27 and TRBJ2-7, with a weak D call TRBD2 (5 bases). V lost 5 bases to trimming and J lost 0 bases, with 8 bases between them. Germline V gene sequence: CDR1 MNHEY, CDR2 SMNVEV (reference sequence). The length of the CDR3 is 13 residues. The CDR3 reads CASSTGISYEQYF. In nucleotides, the CDR3 is TGTGCCAGCAGTACGGGAATCTCCTACGAGCAGTACTTC.

The count of this clone is one. This chain uses TRBV10-3 with TRBJ2-3; 7 bases fit TRBD1. V lost 4 bases to trimming and J lost 4 bases; unmatched junction nucleotides: 2. Germline V gene sequence: CDR1 ENHRY, CDR2 SYGVKD. The CDR3 length is 13 residues. The CDR3 DNA follows: TGTGCCATCAGTGTTCAGGGGGCAGATACGCAGTATTTT. Protein: CAISVQGADTQYF.

This chain links TRBV7-9 with TRBJ2-1; TRBD2 aligns across 10 bases. Unmatched junction bases numbered 4, after V lost 5 bases and J lost 6 bases. CDR1 is SEHNR and CDR2 is FQNEAQ in the germline V gene (reference sequence). This CDR3 contains 14 residues. CDR3 in DNA: TGTGCCAGCAGCGGGACTAGCGAGGGCAATGAGCAGTTCTTC. Amino acids: CASSGTSEGNEQFF.

CDR3 coding DNA: TGTGCCAGCCGTAGCGGGGGGCTTACCTACGAGCAGTACTTC. Its protein is CASRSGGLTYEQYF. The chain links TRBV2 to TRBJ2-7; the match to TRBD2 covers 10 bases. CDR3 size: 14 residues. V shed 8 bases and J 2 bases; nucleotides not matched to a gene: 6. CDR1 and CDR2 from the germline V gene are SNHLY and FYNNEI. Together with reference TRBV2 and TRBJ2-7, the CDR3 gives the full variable domain: EPEVTQTPSHQVTQMGQEVILRCVPISNHLYFYWYRQILGQKVEFLVSFYNNEISEKSEIFDDQFSVERPDGSNFTLKIRSTKLEDSAMYFCASRSGGLTYEQYFGPGTRLTVT.

The rearrangement links TRBV15 to TRBJ1-1, with 10 bases fitting TRBD1. This CDR3 is 14 amino acids long. Germline CDR1 reads LNHNV; CDR2 reads YYDKDF (reference sequence). Trimming removed 7 bases from V and 4 bases from J; junction bases left unmatched: 6. CDR3 nucleotides: TGTGCCACCACCGCACGGACAGGGGGCACTGAAGCTTTCTTT. This codes for CATTARTGGTEAFF.

This chain joins TRBV13 and TRBJ2-1; 8 bases agree with TRBD1. CDR1 is PRHDT and CDR2 is FYEKMQ in the germline V gene (reference sequence). Germline trimming cut 3 bases from V and 8 bases from J; bases unmatched to any gene: 15. The CDR3 has 17 residues. The CDR3 coding sequence is TGTGCCAGCAGCTTGTCGCAGGGGGCGAGTATGCGGGATGAGCAGTTCTTC. This encodes CASSLSQGASMRDEQFF.

With respect to this clone: At the DNA level, this CDR3 is encoded by other sequences in the same sample as well. This chain joins TRBV5-4 and TRBJ2-3; D not certain. Germline values: CDR1 SGHNT, CDR2 YYREEE (reference sequence). This CDR3 contains 11 residues. V lost 3 bases, J lost 2 bases, and 1 base lay in between. CDR3 protein: CASSYTDTQYF. The CDR3 bases are TGTGCCAGCAGCTACACAGATACGCAGTATTTT.

Remarks on this clone: This sample includes further DNA sequences coding for the same CDR3. The chain employs TRBV4-3 and TRBJ2-7; D not resolved. V was trimmed by 0 bases and J by 0 bases, leaving 9 bases between them. This CDR3 spans 15 amino acids. Germline assignment: CDR1 LGHNA and CDR2 YSLEER. CDR3 loop: CASSQDLGSSYEQYF. In nucleotides, the CDR3 is TGCGCCAGCAGCCAAGATTTGGGTTCCTCCTACGAGCAGTACTTC.

CDR3 loop: CARSPGRYEQYF. CDR3 in DNA: TGTGCCAGAAGCCCGGGACGATACGAGCAGTACTTC. The chain has TRBV5-3 and TRBJ2-7, with D perhaps TRBD1 or TRBD2 (5 bases each). Being an ORF, TRBV5-3 has a function that is uncertain. The CDR3 spans 12 residues. Trimming stripped 4 bases from V and 4 bases from J, with 9 bases between.

The chain employs TRBV7-9 and TRBJ1-6; TRBD1 is a possible D gene (6 bases). This CDR3 has 14 amino acids. Trimming cost V 3 bases and J 10 bases, with 13 bases left between them. Germline V CDR1 and CDR2: SEHNR, FQNEAQ (reference sequence). In DNA, the CDR3 is TGTGCCAGCAGCTTTTTACAGGGAGGGTCACCCCTCCACTTT. Protein product: CASSFLQGGSPLHF.